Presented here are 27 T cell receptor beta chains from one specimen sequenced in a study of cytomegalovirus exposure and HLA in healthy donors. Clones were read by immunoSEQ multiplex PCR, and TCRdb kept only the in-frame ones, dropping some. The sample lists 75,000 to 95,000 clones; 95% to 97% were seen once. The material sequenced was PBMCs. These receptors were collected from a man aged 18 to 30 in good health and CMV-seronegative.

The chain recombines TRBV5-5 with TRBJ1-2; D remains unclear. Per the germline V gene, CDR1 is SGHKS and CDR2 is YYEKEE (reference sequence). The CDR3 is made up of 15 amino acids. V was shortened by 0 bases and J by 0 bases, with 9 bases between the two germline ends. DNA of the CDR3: TGTGCCAGCAGCTTGGCCCCCGGTCCTAACTATGGCTACACCTTC. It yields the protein CASSLAPGPNYGYTF. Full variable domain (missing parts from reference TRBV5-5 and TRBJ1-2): DAGVTQSPTHLIKTRGQQVTLRCSPISGHKSVSWYQQVLGQGPQFIFQYYEKEERGRGNFPDRFSARQFPNYSSELNVNALLLGDSALYLCASSLAPGPNYGYTFGSGTRLTVV.

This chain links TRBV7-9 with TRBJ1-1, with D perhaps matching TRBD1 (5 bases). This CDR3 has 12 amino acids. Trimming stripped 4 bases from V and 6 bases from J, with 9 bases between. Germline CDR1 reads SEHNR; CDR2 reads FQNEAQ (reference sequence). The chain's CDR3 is CASSSRTPEAFF. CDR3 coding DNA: TGTGCCAGCAGCTCAAGGACACCTGAAGCTTTCTTT. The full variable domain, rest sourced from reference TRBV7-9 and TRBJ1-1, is DTGVSQNPRHKITKRGQNVTFRCDPISEHNRLYWYRQTLGQGPEFLTYFQNEAQLEKSRLLSDRFSAERPKGSFSTLEIQRTEQGDSAMYLCASSSRTPEAFFGQGTRLTVV.

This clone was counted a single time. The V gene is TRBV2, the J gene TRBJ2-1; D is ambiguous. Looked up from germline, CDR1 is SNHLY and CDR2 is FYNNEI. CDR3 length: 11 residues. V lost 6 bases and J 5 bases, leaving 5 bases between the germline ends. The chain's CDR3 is CASSFDNEQFF. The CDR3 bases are TGTGCCAGCAGCTTCGACAATGAGCAGTTCTTC.

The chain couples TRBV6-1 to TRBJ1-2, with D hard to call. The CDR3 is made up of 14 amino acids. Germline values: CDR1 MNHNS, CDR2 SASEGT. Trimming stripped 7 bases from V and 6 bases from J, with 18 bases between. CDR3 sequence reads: CASTTAGWNNGYTF. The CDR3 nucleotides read TGTGCCAGCACAACCGCGGGATGGAACAATGGCTACACCTTC.

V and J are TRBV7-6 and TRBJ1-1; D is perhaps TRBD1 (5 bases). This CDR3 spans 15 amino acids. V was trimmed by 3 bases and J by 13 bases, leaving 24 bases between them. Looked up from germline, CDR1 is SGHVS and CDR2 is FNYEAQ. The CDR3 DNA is TGTGCCAGCAGCTTTCCGCCGAGCCATGGACATGCTGGTTTCTTT. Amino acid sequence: CASSFPPSHGHAGFF.

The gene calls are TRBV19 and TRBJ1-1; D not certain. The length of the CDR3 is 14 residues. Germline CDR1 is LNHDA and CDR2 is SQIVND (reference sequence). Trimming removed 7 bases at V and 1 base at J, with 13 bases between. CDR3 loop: CASKIEGWNTEAFF. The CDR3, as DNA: TGTGCCAGTAAGATTGAGGGCTGGAACACTGAAGCTTTCTTT.

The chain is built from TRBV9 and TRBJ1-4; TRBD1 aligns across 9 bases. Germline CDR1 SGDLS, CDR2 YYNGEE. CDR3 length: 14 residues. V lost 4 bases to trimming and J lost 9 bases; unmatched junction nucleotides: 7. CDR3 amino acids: CASSPGTGNKKLFF. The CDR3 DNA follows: TGTGCCAGCAGCCCCGGGACAGGGAATAAAAAACTGTTTTTT.

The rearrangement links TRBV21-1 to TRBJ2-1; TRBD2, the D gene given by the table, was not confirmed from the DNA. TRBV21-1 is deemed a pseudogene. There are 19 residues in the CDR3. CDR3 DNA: TGTGCCAGCAGCAACATTGACTTAACGTCAACTCAAACAAAACATGAGCAGTTCTTC. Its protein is CASSNIDLTSTQTKHEQFF.

CDR3 loop: CATSRSLDSLYYGYTF. The CDR3 coding sequence is TGTGCCACCAGCAGATCCTTGGACAGCCTCTATTATGGCTACACCTTC. The chain is built from TRBV15 and TRBJ1-2; perhaps TRBD1 as D (6 bases). Trimming shortened V by 2 bases and J by 5 bases, and 18 bases separated the two germline ends. Germline V lookup: CDR1 LNHNV, CDR2 YYDKDF (reference sequence). This CDR3 has 16 amino acids.

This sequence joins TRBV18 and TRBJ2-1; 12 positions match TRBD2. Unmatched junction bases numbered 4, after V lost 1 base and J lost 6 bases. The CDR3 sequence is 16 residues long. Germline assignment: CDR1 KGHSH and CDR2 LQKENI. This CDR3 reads CASSPLLAGGGNEQFF. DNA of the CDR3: TGTGCCAGCTCACCACTACTAGCGGGAGGAGGCAATGAGCAGTTCTTC.

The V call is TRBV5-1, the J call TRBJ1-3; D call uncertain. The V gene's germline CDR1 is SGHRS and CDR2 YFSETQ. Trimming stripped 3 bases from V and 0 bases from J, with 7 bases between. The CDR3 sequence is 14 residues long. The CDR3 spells CASSWSSSGNTIYF. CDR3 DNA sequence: TGCGCCAGCAGCTGGAGTAGCTCTGGAAACACCATATATTTT.

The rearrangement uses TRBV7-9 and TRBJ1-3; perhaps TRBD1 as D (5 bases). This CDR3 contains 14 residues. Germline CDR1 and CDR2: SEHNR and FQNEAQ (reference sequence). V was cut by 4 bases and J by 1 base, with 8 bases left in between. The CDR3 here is CASSWGGSGNTIYF. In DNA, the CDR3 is TGTGCCAGCAGCTGGGGGGGGTCTGGAAACACCATATATTTT.

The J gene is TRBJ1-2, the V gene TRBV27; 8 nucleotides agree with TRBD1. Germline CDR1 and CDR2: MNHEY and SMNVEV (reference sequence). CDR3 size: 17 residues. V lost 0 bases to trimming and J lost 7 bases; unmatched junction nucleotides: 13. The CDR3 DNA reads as TGTGCCAGCAGTTTATCGGGGGACAGGCCTCTTAGCGGTGGCTACACCTTC. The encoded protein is CASSLSGDRPLSGGYTF.

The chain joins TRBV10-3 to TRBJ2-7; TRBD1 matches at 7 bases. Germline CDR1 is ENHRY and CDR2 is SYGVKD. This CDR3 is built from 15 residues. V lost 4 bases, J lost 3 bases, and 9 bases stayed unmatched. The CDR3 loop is CAISAPGQSLYEQYV. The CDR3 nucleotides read TGTGCCATCAGTGCCCCGGGACAGAGCCTCTACGAGCAGTACGTC.

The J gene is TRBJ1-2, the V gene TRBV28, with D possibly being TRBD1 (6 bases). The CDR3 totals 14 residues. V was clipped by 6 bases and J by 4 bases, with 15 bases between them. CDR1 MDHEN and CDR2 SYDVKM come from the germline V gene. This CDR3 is CASREQGWGYGYTF. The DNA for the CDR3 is TGTGCCAGCAGAGAGCAGGGGTGGGGCTATGGCTACACCTTC.

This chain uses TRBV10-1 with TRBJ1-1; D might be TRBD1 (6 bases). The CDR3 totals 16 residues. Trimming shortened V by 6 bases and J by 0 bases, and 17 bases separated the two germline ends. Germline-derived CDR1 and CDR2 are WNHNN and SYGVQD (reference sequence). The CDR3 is CASSSGQNGLNTEAFF. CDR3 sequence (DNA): TGCGCCAGCAGCTCCGGACAGAACGGTCTGAACACTGAAGCTTTCTTT.

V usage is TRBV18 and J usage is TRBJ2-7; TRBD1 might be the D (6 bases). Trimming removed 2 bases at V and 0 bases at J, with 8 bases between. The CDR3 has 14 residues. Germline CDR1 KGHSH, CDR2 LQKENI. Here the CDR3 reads CASSPRTASYEQYF. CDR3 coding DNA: TGTGCCAGCTCACCAAGGACAGCCTCCTACGAGCAGTACTTC.

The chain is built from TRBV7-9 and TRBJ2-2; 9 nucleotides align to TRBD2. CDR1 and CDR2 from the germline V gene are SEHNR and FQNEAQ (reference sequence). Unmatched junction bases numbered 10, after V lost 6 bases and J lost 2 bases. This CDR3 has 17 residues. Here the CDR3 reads CASRDSGLASNTGELFF. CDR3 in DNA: TGTGCCAGCAGAGATTCCGGACTAGCGAGTAACACCGGGGAGCTGTTTTTT.

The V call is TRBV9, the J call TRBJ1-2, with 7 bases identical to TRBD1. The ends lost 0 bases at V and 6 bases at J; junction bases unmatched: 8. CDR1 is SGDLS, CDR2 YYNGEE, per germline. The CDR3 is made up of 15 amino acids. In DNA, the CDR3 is TGTGCCAGCAGCGTAGCTCGACAGGGAAGTCATGGCTACACCTTC. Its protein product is CASSVARQGSHGYTF.

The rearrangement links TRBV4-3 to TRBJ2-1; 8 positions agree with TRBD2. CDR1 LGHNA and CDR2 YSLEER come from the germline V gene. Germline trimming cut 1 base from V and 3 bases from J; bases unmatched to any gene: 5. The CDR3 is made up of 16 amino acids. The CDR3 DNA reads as TGCGCCAGCAGCCAAGTTGACGGGAGGGACTACAATGAGCAGTTCTTC. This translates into CASSQVDGRDYNEQFF.

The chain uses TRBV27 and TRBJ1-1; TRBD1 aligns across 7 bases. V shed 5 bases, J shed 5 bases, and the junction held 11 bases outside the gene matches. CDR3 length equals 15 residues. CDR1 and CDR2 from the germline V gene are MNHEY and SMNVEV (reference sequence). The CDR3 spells CASSTIRQGKTEAFF. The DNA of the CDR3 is TGTGCCAGCAGTACGATTAGACAGGGTAAGACTGAAGCTTTCTTT.

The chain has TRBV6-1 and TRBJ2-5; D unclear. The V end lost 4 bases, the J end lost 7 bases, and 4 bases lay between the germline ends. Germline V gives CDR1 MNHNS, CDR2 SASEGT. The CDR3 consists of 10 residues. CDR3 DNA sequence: TGTGCCAGCAGTGTATCGACCCAGTACTTC. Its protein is CASSVSTQYF.

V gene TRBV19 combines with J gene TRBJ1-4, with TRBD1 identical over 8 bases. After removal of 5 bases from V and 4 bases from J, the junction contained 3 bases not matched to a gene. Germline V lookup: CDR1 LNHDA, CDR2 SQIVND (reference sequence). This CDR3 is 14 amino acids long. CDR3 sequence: CASSGDRGNEKLFF. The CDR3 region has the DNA TGTGCCAGTAGTGGTGACAGGGGTAATGAAAAACTGTTTTTT.

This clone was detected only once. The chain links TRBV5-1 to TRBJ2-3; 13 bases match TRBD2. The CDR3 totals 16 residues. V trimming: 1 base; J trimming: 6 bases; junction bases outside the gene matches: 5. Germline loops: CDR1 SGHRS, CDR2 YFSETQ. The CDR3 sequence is CASSLPLAGGPDTQYF. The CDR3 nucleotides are TGCGCCAGCAGCTTGCCACTAGCGGGAGGGCCGGATACGCAGTATTTT. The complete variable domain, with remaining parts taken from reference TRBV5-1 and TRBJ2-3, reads KAGVTQTPRYLIKTRGQQVTLSCSPISGHRSVSWYQQTPGQGLQFLFEYFSETQRNKGNFPGRFSGRQFSNSRSEMNVSTLELGDSALYLCASSLPLAGGPDTQYFGPGTRLTVL.

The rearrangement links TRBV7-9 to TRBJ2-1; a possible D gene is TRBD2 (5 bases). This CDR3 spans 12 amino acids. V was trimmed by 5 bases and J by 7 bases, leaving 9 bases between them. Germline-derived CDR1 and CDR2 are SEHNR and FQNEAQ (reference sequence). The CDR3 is CASSRTENEQFF. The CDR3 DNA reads TGTGCCAGCAGCCGGACTGAGAATGAGCAGTTCTTC. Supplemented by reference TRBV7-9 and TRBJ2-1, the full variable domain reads DTGVSQNPRHKITKRGQNVTFRCDPISEHNRLYWYRQTLGQGPEFLTYFQNEAQLEKSRLLSDRFSAERPKGSFSTLEIQRTEQGDSAMYLCASSRTENEQFFGPGTRLTVL.

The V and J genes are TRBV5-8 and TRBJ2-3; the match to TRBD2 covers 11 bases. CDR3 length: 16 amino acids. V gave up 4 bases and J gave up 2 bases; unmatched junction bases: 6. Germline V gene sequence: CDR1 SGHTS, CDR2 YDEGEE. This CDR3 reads CASSAGTSGYTDTQYF. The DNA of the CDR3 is TGTGCCAGCAGCGCTGGGACTAGCGGATACACAGATACGCAGTATTTT. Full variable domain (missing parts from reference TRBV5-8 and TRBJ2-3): EAGVTQSPTHLIKTRGQQATLRCSPISGHTSVYWYQQALGLGLQFLLWYDEGEERNRGNFPPRFSGRQFPNYSSELNVNALELEDSALYLCASSAGTSGYTDTQYFGPGTRLTVL.

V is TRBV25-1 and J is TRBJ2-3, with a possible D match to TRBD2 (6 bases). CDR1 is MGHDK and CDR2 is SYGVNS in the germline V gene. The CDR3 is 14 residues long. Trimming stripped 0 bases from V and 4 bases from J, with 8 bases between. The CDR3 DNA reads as TGTGCCAGCAGTGAATATGGGGAGGCAGATACGCAGTATTTT. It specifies CASSEYGEADTQYF.